These 29 T cell receptor beta chains came from one sample sequenced in a study of identical twins. Via MiXCR, TCRdb re-called the 5' RACE reads, giving one row per CDR3 protein. The data show around 370,000 distinct CDR3 sequences, 8.5% to 10% seen once. The source material was naive T cells sorted from blood. The receptor set was obtained from a woman aged 45-60 years in good health.

The CDR3 is CASIPPGAPNYGYTF. The CDR3 nucleotides are TGTGCCAGCATCCCCCCCGGGGCCCCTAACTATGGCTACACCTTC. The gene calls are TRBV5-5 and TRBJ1-2, with D maybe TRBD1 (5 bases). Trimming pared 6 bases from V and 0 bases from J, leaving 15 bases between. The CDR3 covers 15 residues. CDR1 SGHKS and CDR2 YYEKEE come from the germline V gene (reference sequence).

The chain uses TRBV7-8 and TRBJ2-2; a weak D match, TRBD2 (6 bases). Deletions cut 5 bases from V and 4 bases from J, with 11 bases between. CDR1 and CDR2 (germline): SGHVS, FQNEAQ. This CDR3 comprises 14 residues. The CDR3 loop reads CASSPRRGTGELFF. The CDR3, as DNA: TGTGCCAGCAGCCCCCGGCGGGGCACCGGGGAGCTGTTTTTT.

Many counts were recorded for this clonotype. The chain has TRBV27 and TRBJ2-7; either TRBD1 or TRBD2 may supply D (5 bases each). The CDR3 contains 14 residues. Trimming shortened V by 6 bases and J by 4 bases, and 16 bases separated the two germline ends. The germline gives CDR1 MNHEY, CDR2 SMNVEV (reference sequence). The CDR3 DNA sequence: TGTGCCAGCAGCACGGGACCCCTGTCATACGAGCAGTACTTC. Encoded protein: CASSTGPLSYEQYF.

V and J are TRBV29-1 and TRBJ2-1; 13 positions agree with TRBD2. CDR3 length: 11 amino acids. The V and J ends lost 7 bases and 13 bases, in that order; junction bases with no gene match: 4. The germline V gene encodes CDR1 SQVTM and CDR2 ANQGSEA. In nucleotides, the CDR3 is TGCAGCGGGACTAGCGGGAGTGAACAGTTCTTC. Its translation is CSGTSGSEQFF.

This clonotype was seen a few times. The chain recombines TRBV3-1 with TRBJ2-7; D is unclear. The CDR3 has 14 residues. Germline loops: CDR1 LGHDT, CDR2 YNNKEL (reference sequence). V gave up 1 base and J gave up 3 bases, with 10 bases separating them. The CDR3 bases are TGTGCCAGCAGCCAAGCGGACGCCATCTACGAGCAGTACTTC. This encodes CASSQADAIYEQYF.

This clonotype was observed a handful of times. The chain has TRBV20-1 and TRBJ2-2; 10 positions match TRBD2. CDR1 and CDR2 (germline): DFQATT, SNEGSKA (reference sequence). With 4 bases clipped from V and 7 bases from J, the junction kept 6 bases outside the gene matches. CDR3 length: 14 amino acids. CDR3 in amino acids: CSATLAGWVGELFF. The CDR3 DNA sequence: TGCAGTGCTACACTAGCGGGGTGGGTCGGGGAGCTGTTTTTT.

This chain links TRBV20-1 with TRBJ1-4, with 9 positions matching TRBD1. The CDR3 contains 14 residues. CDR1 DFQATT and CDR2 SNEGSKA come from the germline V gene (reference sequence). V trimming: 7 bases; J trimming: 7 bases; junction bases outside the gene matches: 10. In DNA form, the CDR3 reads TGCAGTGATACCAGGGGACAGGGAGGTGAAAAACTGTTTTTT. Protein product: CSDTRGQGGEKLFF.

This clonotype appeared many times. The chain recombines TRBV3-1 with TRBJ2-5; TRBD1 matches 7 bases. Trimming took 6 bases from V and 2 from J; bases not matched to a gene: 3. The germline gives CDR1 LGHDT, CDR2 YNNKEL (reference sequence). The CDR3 consists of 13 residues. CDR3 coding DNA: TGTGCCAGCAGACGGGGACAGCAAGAGACCCAGTACTTC. The encoded protein is CASRRGQQETQYF.

The V gene is TRBV5-1, the J gene TRBJ2-2; D not resolved. V dropped 2 bases and J dropped 6 bases, with 8 bases sitting between them. Germline loops: CDR1 SGHRS, CDR2 YFSETQ. The CDR3 covers 13 residues. The CDR3 reads CASSFPTPGELFF. The CDR3 DNA is TGCGCCAGCAGCTTCCCAACCCCCGGGGAGCTGTTTTTT.

This clonotype was detected many times. The chain carries TRBV5-1 and TRBJ1-1; 7 nucleotides line up with TRBD1. The CDR3 contains 18 residues. The V segment lost 4 bases and the J segment 1 base; nucleotides outside the gene matches: 16. CDR1 SGHRS and CDR2 YFSETQ come from the germline V gene. CDR3 sequence reads: CASSHRQGSVSANTEAFF. DNA of the CDR3: TGCGCCAGCAGCCATCGACAGGGTTCGGTTTCGGCGAACACTGAAGCTTTCTTT.

This clonotype was detected a few times. The CDR3 loop is CASSVTGRGPFNEQFF. The CDR3 DNA reads TGTGCCAGCAGCGTAACAGGTCGAGGCCCTTTTAATGAGCAGTTCTTC. This chain uses TRBV9 with TRBJ2-1; TRBD1 is a possible D gene (5 bases). V was shortened by 1 base and J by 7 bases, with 18 bases between the two germline ends. This CDR3 spans 16 amino acids. Germline V gene sequence: CDR1 SGDLS, CDR2 YYNGEE.

This clonotype came up many times. V is TRBV6-1 and J is TRBJ2-7; D is unclear. Trimming removed 1 base from V and 7 bases from J, with 14 bases in between. The CDR3 is 14 amino acids. Per germline, CDR1 MNHNS and CDR2 SASEGT. The CDR3 DNA sequence: TGTGCCAGCAGTGAAGAGGTGGGTTGGGGAGAGCAGTACGTC. Residues: CASSEEVGWGEQYV.

This clonotype appeared many times. The gene calls are TRBV4-1 and TRBJ2-7, with 11 nucleotides matching TRBD2. This CDR3 has 17 amino acids. V was clipped by 2 bases and J by 0 bases; unmatched bases: 6. From germline, CDR1 is MGHRA and CDR2 YSYEKL. CDR3 nucleotides: TGCGCCAGCAGCCAACTACTAGCGGGAGCGTCCTCCTACGAGCAGTACTTC. Translating gives CASSQLLAGASSYEQYF.

This clonotype was counted between two and nine times. The rearrangement joins TRBV9 to TRBJ2-1; TRBD2 matches at 9 bases. CDR1 is SGDLS, CDR2 YYNGEE, per germline. The CDR3 is made up of 20 amino acids. V dropped 0 bases and J dropped 6; count of bases not matched to a gene: 19. CDR3: CASSVEEGSVAGVVGNEQFF. CDR3 nucleotide sequence: TGTGCCAGCAGCGTAGAAGAGGGTTCGGTAGCGGGAGTAGTCGGCAATGAGCAGTTCTTC.

The CDR3 region is CASSLFKAGPYNEQFF. In nucleotides, the CDR3 is TGTGCCAGCAGCTTGTTTAAAGCGGGGCCATACAATGAGCAGTTCTTC. The gene calls are TRBV7-8 and TRBJ2-1; 7 bases map to TRBD2. The germline V gene encodes CDR1 SGHVS and CDR2 FQNEAQ. Trimming took 3 bases from V and 4 from J; bases not matched to a gene: 9. CDR3 length: 16 amino acids.

This clonotype showed up many times. The DNA is left out, because the CDR3 cannot be placed on it with certainty; the CDR3 is given as TCRdb lists it. The chain uses TRBV20-1 and TRBJ1-2. Termini included, the CDR3 measures 13 amino acids. In germline, CDR1 is DFQATT, CDR2 SNEGSKA (reference sequence). The CDR3 spells CSVATGTPPLHTF.

This clonotype appeared many times. The gene calls are TRBV18 and TRBJ2-1; 7 positions agree with TRBD2. The length of the CDR3 is 13 residues. Germline assignment: CDR1 KGHSH and CDR2 LQKENI. The trim removed 4 bases at V and 5 bases at J, leaving 2 bases unmatched. DNA for the CDR3: TGTGCCAGCTCACTAGGACTAGACAATGAGCAGTTCTTC. Protein: CASSLGLDNEQFF.

This clonotype turned up a few times. The chain employs TRBV11-2 and TRBJ2-7; D remains ambiguous. The CDR3 runs 12 residues. Trimming left V 1 base short and J 3 bases short, with 4 bases between. Germline CDR1 and CDR2: SGHAT and FQNNGV. DNA of the CDR3: TGTGCCAGCAGCTTAGGAAACTACGAGCAGTACGTC. The encoded protein is CASSLGNYEQYV.

The V call is TRBV20-1, the J call TRBJ2-7; 10 bases are a match to TRBD2. There are 13 residues in the CDR3. Germline loops: CDR1 DFQATT, CDR2 SNEGSKA (reference sequence). Trimming removed 2 bases from V and 2 bases from J; junction bases left unmatched: 0. The CDR3 loop is CSARLAGAYEQYF. The CDR3 DNA is TGCAGTGCTAGACTAGCGGGAGCCTACGAGCAGTACTTC.

This clonotype has a count of ten or more. The chain links TRBV28 to TRBJ2-5; the match to TRBD2 covers 7 bases. The CDR3 spans 15 residues. Germline V gives CDR1 MDHEN, CDR2 SYDVKM. V dropped 6 bases and J dropped 5; count of bases not matched to a gene: 12. This CDR3 reads CASSSGLREGETQYF. The CDR3 nucleotides are TGTGCCAGCAGCTCCGGCCTTAGGGAGGGCGAGACCCAGTACTTC.

V and J are TRBV3-1 and TRBJ2-1; 10 bases agree with TRBD2. With 3 bases clipped from V and 6 bases from J, the junction kept 14 bases outside the gene matches. There are 18 residues in the CDR3. The germline V gene has CDR1 LGHDT and CDR2 YNNKEL (reference sequence). CDR3 sequence (DNA): TGTGCCAGCAGCCATGGCCGGCATGGGCTAGCGGGAGCCAATGAGCAGTTCTTC. It codes for CASSHGRHGLAGANEQFF.

CDR3 region: CASSHRGEQYF. Written as DNA, the CDR3 is TGTGCCAGCAGCCACCGGGGCGAGCAGTACTTC. This chain uses TRBV3-1 with TRBJ2-7, with a tentative D call TRBD2 (5 bases). Germline CDR1 LGHDT, CDR2 YNNKEL (reference sequence). V shed 3 bases and J shed 6 bases, with 6 bases lying between them. This CDR3 contains 11 residues.

The sample holds many counts of this clonotype. This chain connects TRBV20-1 to TRBJ2-3, with TRBD2 identical over 7 bases. V shed 0 bases, J shed 3 bases, and the junction held 9 bases outside the gene matches. Germline V CDR1 and CDR2: DFQATT, SNEGSKA (reference sequence). The CDR3 is 16 residues long. Written as DNA, the CDR3 is TGCAGTGCTAGAGATATAGCTAGCGGACCGACAGATACGCAGTATTTT. Translation gives CSARDIASGPTDTQYF.

This clonotype was seen repeatedly, ten times or more. The gene calls are TRBV7-9 and TRBJ2-1, with 9 bases that match TRBD2. V lost 4 bases and J lost 4; bases outside the gene matches: 11. Germline CDR1 SEHNR, CDR2 FQNEAQ (reference sequence). This CDR3 is built from 17 residues. The CDR3, as DNA: TGTGCCAGCAGCTCCCCCGCTAGCGGGATCTTATACAATGAGCAGTTCTTC. This gives the protein CASSSPASGILYNEQFF.

This clonotype appeared a few times. The chain recombines TRBV5-1 with TRBJ2-2, with 7 bases lining up with TRBD2. CDR3 length equals 15 residues. V gave up 0 bases and J gave up 7 bases; unmatched junction bases: 6. Germline-derived CDR1 and CDR2 are SGHRS and YFSETQ. The CDR3 region has the DNA TGCGCCAGCAGCTTGGGCCTAGCGGTTTTCGGGGAGCTGTTTTTT. Translating it yields CASSLGLAVFGELFF. The whole variable domain, remainder taken from reference TRBV5-1 and TRBJ2-2, is KAGVTQTPRYLIKTRGQQVTLSCSPISGHRSVSWYQQTPGQGLQFLFEYFSETQRNKGNFPGRFSGRQFSNSRSEMNVSTLELGDSALYLCASSLGLAVFGELFFGEGSRLTVL.

As to this clonotype: A much larger clonotype is one base distant, so this may be a read error. J is TRBJ2-5 and V is TRBV5-1, with a tentative D call TRBD2 (5 bases). This CDR3 has 14 amino acids. Per germline, CDR1 SGHRS and CDR2 YFSETQ. The chain's CDR3 is CASGLAGREETQYF. The DNA of the CDR3 is TGCGCCAGCGGCTTGGCGGGTAGGGAAGAGACCCAGTACTTC.

The chain recombines TRBV30 with TRBJ1-4; D is unresolved. The CDR3 runs 14 residues. Trimming shortened V by 3 bases and J by 4 bases, and 12 bases separated the two germline ends. The germline gives CDR1 GTSNPN, CDR2 SVGIG (reference sequence). The CDR3 protein is CAWSGGLINEKLFF. In DNA, the CDR3 is TGTGCCTGGAGCGGAGGACTGATTAATGAAAAACTGTTTTTT.

This clonotype has only a few counts. The chain joins TRBV5-1 to TRBJ1-1; 10 bases agree with TRBD1. The CDR3 length is 14 residues. J was trimmed by 11 bases and V by 3 bases; bases with no gene match: 10. The germline gives CDR1 SGHRS, CDR2 YFSETQ. CDR3 protein: CASSSTGQGVFAFF. CDR3 nucleotides: TGCGCCAGCAGCTCTACCGGACAGGGGGTATTTGCTTTCTTT.

This sequence joins TRBV30 and TRBJ2-7; TRBD1 might be the D (6 bases). CDR3 size: 11 residues. The V end was cut by 5 bases, the J end by 4 bases, with 9 bases between. Germline V gives CDR1 GTSNPN, CDR2 SVGIG (reference sequence). The CDR3 coding sequence is TGTGCCTGGTTGACAGGATACGAGCAGTACTTC. This encodes CAWLTGYEQYF.